The text below deals with one TCR beta chain. The specificity of this receptor is unknown. No much larger clone is present one base from it, and per-base qualities are unavailable. This sample is drawn from a study of early stage breast cancer tumors (dated by TCRdb to 2015 to 2018). With respect to the entire study: Of the roughly 17 invasive breast tumors, eleven to twelve were found to be estrogen receptor-positive, progesterone receptor-positive and HER2-negative. A total of 2.7 million or so templates, representing 850,000 to 1,400,000 unique clonotypes, were detected across all samples. About 70% of the 12 ER+/PR+/HER2- tumors were invasive ductal carcinomas, while the other four were invasive lobular carcinomas. On average, each sample got 7.5 to 10-fold read coverage. General study outcomes and caveats: Compared with adjacent normal breast tissue, tumors had higher clonality and roughly 2.5-fold greater T cell density. The small cohort size prevented analysis by tumor subtype. Sequencing bulk genomic DNA from unsorted cells could not capture chain pairing or functional markers like CD4, CD8 and FOXP3. Greater similarity was observed between blood and normal breast repertoires than between blood and tumor repertoires, and tumor was distinguished from normal in about 85% of the 16 patients when each tissue was compared with blood. Enriched TCRB sequences shared across patients were mostly commonly generated sequences, unlikely to play an important role in the tumor microenvironment.

Adjacent normal breast tissue was collected about 1.9-4 cm away from the tumor, rinsed in PBS and stored in prechilled RNAlater. Because normal breast tissue has high lipid content and low cell density, 100-300 mg of normal breast tissue was often needed to obtain enough DNA. The study profiled bulk TCR beta-chain repertoires in matched peripheral blood, tumor and adjacent normal breast tissue taken from approximately 16 patients with early-stage breast cancer. Genomic DNA was extracted with the Qiagen AllPrep DNA/RNA Mini kit. Each sample was amplified in two independent genomic DNA replicates, using about 0.47 ug for blood and around 1.4 ug for tumor or normal breast. TCRB sequencing of genomic DNA was carried out with the ImmunoSeq Intro kit according to the manufacturer's instructions. The multiplex PCR ran for 30 to 35 cycles using proprietary primers and spike-in control sequences for absolute quantification. Single-end 150-bp reads were used to sequence an 87-bp fragment spanning the CDR3 plus the flanking V and J genes. Each lane of an Illumina MiSeq using version 3.0 chemistry carried seven multiplexed samples, with two replicates per sample. Regarding the original processing steps: The vendor's proprietary pipeline handled the raw data processing, merging both replicates into a single result for each sample. Clonotypes were defined as productive rearrangements sharing the V-gene family, CDR3 amino acid sequence and J-gene segment. Clonality was calculated as 1 minus the normalized Shannon entropy (Pielou evenness) of TCRB abundances. To estimate T cell density, the total number of templates was divided by the input cell count, which was inferred from how much DNA went in. Recon was used with default parameters to estimate total repertoire diversity and clonality. A clonotype counted as tumor-enriched if its abundance in tumor exceeded 0.1% and was at least 32-fold higher than its abundance in normal breast. The source is immuneACCESS, and TCRdb retained only in-frame sequences with V and J called. Part of the clones is not carried over; for the studies checked, unresolved V genes explain less than half of this, and the remainder is unexplained. V, J and clone size are those of that table, while D and trimming were read from the DNA. The sample has 8,000 to 9,500 clones on record, approximately 80% of them singletons. The ten largest account for around 8.8% of the sample.

The origin of this receptor is a person aged 55 to 75 with breast cancer. The sample taken for sequencing was normal breast tissue next to the tumor.

The DNA is TGTGCCAGCAGCGGAGTTAGGAAAGAGACCCAGTACTTC. Its protein reads: CASSGVRKETQYF. The chain links TRBV28 with TRBJ2-5; the D gene is not confidently resolved. The V end loses 6 bases and the J end loses 3 bases, and a stretch of 11 bases separates them. Reading the germline V gene gives CDR1 MDHEN and CDR2 SYDVKM. CDR3 length: 13 amino acids, cysteine to phenylalanine. Only the CDR3 portion is preserved as DNA: 39 bases, with reading frame beginning at the first base.